This TCR beta chain was profiled in a study of regulatory T cells in long-lasting Graves disease. Study-wide findings and caveats: TRBV28, TRBJ1-2 and TRBJ2-5 were favored in persistent disease.

TCR beta libraries were built with iRepertoire HTBI primers and Arm-PCR of CDR3 regions. MiXCR was run by TCRdb on the multiplex PCR reads, yielding one entry per CDR3 protein. The sample includes approximately 400,000 distinct CDR3 sequences, 15% of them seen just once. The time point was: newly diagnosed GD, antithyroid drugs for less than 3 months. Preparation of the TCR library used RNA extracted from PBMCs. Per the germline V gene, CDR1 is MNHEY and CDR2 is SMNVEV (reference sequence). The trim removed 5 bases at V and 7 bases at J, leaving 11 bases unmatched. This CDR3 contains 17 residues. This clonotype was seen ten or more times. Its matching antigen is unknown. The same specimen was also included in a second study, on T cells in Graves' hyperthyroidism and ophthalmopathy.

The source material was peripheral blood mononuclear cells (PBMCs), sampled at new diagnosis, from a patient treated with antithyroid drugs. The V and J genes are TRBV27 and TRBJ2-1; TRBD2 agrees at 13 bases. The sequence was collected from a woman between 40 and 50 years old with Graves disease. CDR3 bases: TGTGCCAGCAGTCCCGCACTAGCGGGAGGGCCAGGGAATGAGCAGTTCTTC. Its translation is CASSPALAGGPGNEQFF.